The clone carrying this TCR beta chain was counted ten times or more. Its antigen is not identified. As it was prepared, the TCRbeta library received unique molecular identifiers. TCRdb independently ran MiXCR on the PCR reads; one entry per CDR3 protein. The sample shows around 270,000 distinct CDR3 sequences, over 9.5% of them seen only once. This sample is part of a study of T-cell reconstitution after alpha-beta-depleted transplantation in children. Findings and caveats of the study: Where alpha-beta T cells came from about two months after transplant was reportedly several hundred expanded graft clones. At the one-year point after transplant, T-cell counts and TCRbeta diversity were found to come mostly from T cells that had been newly produced. The origin of high day-60 TCRbeta diversity in some patients lay in surviving recipient T cells and thymic progenitors.

The V segment lost 5 bases and the J segment 4 bases; nucleotides outside the gene matches: 6. CDR1 and CDR2 (germline): MNHEY, SVGEGT. The CDR3 loop spans 15 amino acids. The chain links TRBV6-2 or TRBV6-3 to TRBJ2-3; TRBD2 matches at 10 bases. This receptor was obtained from a boy younger than two with acute myeloid leukemia, due to receive a stem cell transplant. This sample comprised PBMCs, obtained before TCRalphabeta/CD19-depleted stem cell transplant. The CDR3 is CASSTLAGVPDTQYF. CDR3 DNA: TGTGCCAGCAGTACCCTAGCGGGAGTGCCAGATACGCAGTATTTT.